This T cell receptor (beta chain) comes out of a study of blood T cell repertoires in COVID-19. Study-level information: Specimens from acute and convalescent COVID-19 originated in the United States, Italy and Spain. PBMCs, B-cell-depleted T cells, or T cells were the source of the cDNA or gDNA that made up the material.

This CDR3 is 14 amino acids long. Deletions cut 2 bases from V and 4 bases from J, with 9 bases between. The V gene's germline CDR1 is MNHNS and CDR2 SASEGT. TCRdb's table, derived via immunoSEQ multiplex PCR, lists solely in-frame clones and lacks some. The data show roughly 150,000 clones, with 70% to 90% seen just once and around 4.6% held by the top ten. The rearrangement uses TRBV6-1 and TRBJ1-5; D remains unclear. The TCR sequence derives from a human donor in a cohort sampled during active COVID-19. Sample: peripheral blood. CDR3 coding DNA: TGTGCCAGCAGTGAAAGCGGGTTGAATCAGCCCCAGCATTTT. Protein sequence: CASSESGLNQPQHF.